This T cell receptor (beta chain) derives from a study of T cell changes during pregnancy in multiple sclerosis. The assay was immunoSEQ multiplex PCR, and TCRdb's table has in-frame clones only and misses some. The sample shows about 77,000 clones, over 75% of them seen only once. V lost 4 bases and J lost 8; bases outside the gene matches: 20. This CDR3 is 19 amino acids long. The V gene's germline CDR1 is LGHNA and CDR2 YSLEER. This chain joins TRBV4-3 and TRBJ1-6, with TRBD1 identical over 7 bases. The clonotype originates from a female donor with multiple sclerosis, enrolled in a pregnancy study. Sequenced here: peripheral blood, sampled before pregnancy. The CDR3 region has the DNA TGCGCCAGCAGCCCGAGAGCCGGGGACAGTCGTGATTTACATTCACCCCTCCACTTT. It codes for CASSPRAGDSRDLHSPLHF.